Listed here are 26 T cell receptor beta chains from one sample, sequenced in a study of Graves' ophthalmopathy and Graves' hyperthyroidism. RNA served as the template for amplifying TCR beta CDR3 regions. The authors performed first-round RT-PCR with HTBI primers and then a second-round multiplex PCR. TCRdb reprocessed the multiplex PCR reads via MiXCR and lists one record per CDR3 protein. The sample lists about 160,000 distinct CDR3 sequences; around 40% were seen once. The sample taken for sequencing was peripheral blood. The receptors stem from a man between 25 and 39 years old with Graves' ophthalmopathy.

This clonotype was observed many times. The chain joins TRBV6-5 to TRBJ1-2; TRBD1 agrees at 7 bases. This CDR3 region has 15 residues. CDR1 and CDR2 (germline): MNHEY, SVGAGI. J lost 0 bases, V lost 6 bases, and 7 bases had no gene match. In nucleotides, the CDR3 is TGTGCCAGCAGCTCGGGACAGCCAACTAACTATGGCTACACCTTC. This gives the protein CASSSGQPTNYGYTF.

This clonotype was detected ten times or more. The genes are TRBV6-1 and TRBJ2-5; perhaps TRBD2 as D (5 bases). V was trimmed by 3 bases and J by 1 base, leaving 9 bases between them. The CDR3 covers 14 residues. Germline-derived CDR1 and CDR2 are MNHNS and SASEGT. The CDR3 reads CASSELGGQETQYF. The CDR3 bases are TGTGCCAGCAGTGAGTTAGGAGGCCAAGAGACCCAGTACTTC.

The chain is built from TRBV30 and TRBJ1-1; 8 bases align to TRBD1. CDR1 is GTSNPN, CDR2 SVGIG, per germline (reference sequence). CDR3 size: 13 residues. With V trimmed by 3 bases and J by 3 bases, 3 bases remained unmatched. The CDR3: CAWSQGAYTEAFF. The DNA of the CDR3 is TGTGCCTGGAGCCAGGGGGCCTACACTGAAGCTTTCTTT.

The sample holds many counts of this clonotype. The chain has TRBV24-1 and TRBJ1-3; a possible D gene is TRBD1 (5 bases). Trimming shortened V by 2 bases and J by 1 base, and 8 bases separated the two germline ends. Germline values: CDR1 KGHDR, CDR2 SFDVKD. The CDR3 has 15 residues. The CDR3 nucleotides are TGTGCCACCAGTGATTGGGACTTTTCTGGAAACACCATATATTTT. Amino acids: CATSDWDFSGNTIYF.

The chain uses TRBV6-2 or TRBV6-3 and TRBJ2-7; D is unresolved. CDR3 length: 11 residues. Germline V gene data show CDR1 as MNHEY and CDR2 as SVGEGT. Trimming cost V 7 bases and J 5 bases, with 9 bases left between them. The DNA for the CDR3 is TGTGCCAGCATGAGTTTGGACGAGCAGTACTTC. Translated: CASMSLDEQYF.

This clonotype was seen at least ten times. The chain couples TRBV28 to TRBJ1-2; 8 bases are a match to TRBD1. The CDR3 covers 15 residues. Germline trimming cut 3 bases from V and 4 bases from J; bases unmatched to any gene: 7. Germline V gene sequence: CDR1 MDHEN, CDR2 SYDVKM. The DNA for the CDR3 is TGTGCCAGCAGTTTCGGAGGACAGGGCTCCTATGGCTACACCTTC. Residues: CASSFGGQGSYGYTF.

In this sample, this clonotype turned up many times. This sequence joins TRBV6-1 and TRBJ1-5; 7 nucleotides agree with TRBD1. With V trimmed by 4 bases and J by 2 bases, 5 bases remained unmatched. There are 15 residues in the CDR3. Germline CDR1 and CDR2: MNHNS and SASEGT. CDR3: CASSVRQGGNQPQHF. The CDR3 coding sequence is TGTGCCAGCAGTGTCCGACAGGGTGGCAATCAGCCCCAGCATTTT.

In its sample, this clonotype was seen many times. This chain connects TRBV9 to TRBJ2-7, with D perhaps matching TRBD1 or TRBD2 (5 bases each). Trimming cost V 0 bases and J 0 bases, with 10 bases left between them. Looked up from germline, CDR1 is SGDLS and CDR2 is YYNGEE. CDR3 length: 15 amino acids. The CDR3 is CASSVEPGSSYEQYF. The CDR3 region has the DNA TGTGCCAGCAGCGTAGAACCAGGGAGCTCCTACGAGCAGTACTTC.

This clonotype was seen at least ten times. The chain employs TRBV6-5 and TRBJ2-7; TRBD1 aligns across 7 bases. This CDR3 contains 14 residues. Germline CDR1 reads MNHEY; CDR2 reads SVGAGI. The V and J ends lost 6 bases and 0 bases, in that order; junction bases with no gene match: 5. The CDR3 is CASRGTANSYEQYF. The CDR3 nucleotides read TGTGCCAGCAGAGGGACAGCGAACTCCTACGAGCAGTACTTC.

The V call is TRBV12-3 or TRBV12-4, the J call TRBJ1-5, with a weak D call TRBD1 (6 bases). The ends were cut back, 2 bases at V and 4 bases at J, with 9 bases in the middle. This CDR3 spans 14 amino acids. The CDR3 DNA is TGTGCCAGCAGTTTATCAGGGGTTAATCAGCCCCAGCATTTT. Translated: CASSLSGVNQPQHF.

V usage is TRBV7-2 and J usage is TRBJ2-2, with D unclear. The CDR3 is 14 residues long. The V end lost 0 bases, the J end lost 4 bases, and 6 bases lay between the germline ends. Germline V gene lookup returns CDR1 SGHTA and CDR2 FQGNSA. The CDR3 nucleotides read TGTGCCAGCAGCTTAGCCACGATCACCGGGGAGCTGTTTTTT. Encoded protein: CASSLATITGELFF. Based on the CDR3 plus reference TRBV7-2 and TRBJ2-2, the full variable domain is GAGVSQSPSNKVTEKGKDVELRCDPISGHTALYWYRQSLGQGLEFLIYFQGNSAPDKSGLPSDRFSAERTGGSVSTLTIQRTQQEDSAVYLCASSLATITGELFFGEGSRLTVL.

This clonotype was observed a single time. The J gene is TRBJ2-6, the V gene TRBV6-4; no definite D call. Trimming left V 3 bases short and J 4 bases short, with 10 bases between. Germline loops: CDR1 MRHNA, CDR2 SNTAGT. The length of the CDR3 is 15 residues. This CDR3 is CASSDERFGANVLTF. The DNA for the CDR3 is TGTGCCAGCAGTGATGAAAGGTTCGGGGCCAACGTCCTGACTTTC.

The chain is built from TRBV11-2 and TRBJ2-2, with a weak D call TRBD2 (7 bases). Trimming took 5 bases from V and 4 from J, leaving 17 bases between them. The CDR3 has 16 amino acids. Looked up from germline, CDR1 is SGHAT and CDR2 is FQNNGV. The CDR3 sequence is CASSPPGGDVTGELFF. The CDR3 DNA follows: TGTGCCAGCAGCCCCCCGGGGGGCGATGTCACCGGGGAGCTGTTTTTT.

This clonotype was seen at least ten times. The rearrangement uses TRBV6-2 or TRBV6-3 and TRBJ2-7; a possible D gene is TRBD1 (6 bases). Germline-derived CDR1 and CDR2 are MNHEY and SVGEGT. Trimming removed 5 bases at V and 3 bases at J, with 11 bases between. The CDR3 consists of 13 residues. The CDR3 DNA sequence: TGTGCCAGCAGTCCCCGGGACAACTACGAGCAGTACTTC. Amino acids: CASSPRDNYEQYF.

This clonotype was counted at least ten times. The chain joins TRBV9 to TRBJ1-2; no firm D call. V dropped 3 bases and J dropped 2 bases, with 14 bases sitting between them. From germline, CDR1 is SGDLS and CDR2 YYNGEE. CDR3 length: 15 residues. CDR3 nucleotide sequence: TGTGCCAGCAGCGCGCGCAGAGGGTGGAACTATGGCTACACCTTC. Translating it yields CASSARRGWNYGYTF.

The J gene is TRBJ2-5, the V gene TRBV6-2 or TRBV6-3, with D possibly being TRBD2 (5 bases). The CDR3 is 13 residues long. Germline CDR1 is MNHEY and CDR2 is SVGEGT. The V gene lost 6 bases and the J gene lost 4 bases, with 12 bases spanning the gap. CDR3 sequence reads: CASSEDSRETQYF. In nucleotides, the CDR3 is TGTGCCAGCAGCGAGGACTCGCGAGAGACCCAGTACTTC.

At least ten counts were recorded for this clonotype. The chain recombines TRBV10-3 with TRBJ1-1; 8 nucleotides match TRBD1. Germline V gene sequence: CDR1 ENHRY, CDR2 SYGVKD. The CDR3 runs to 15 residues. V lost 6 bases, J lost 1 base, and 7 bases stayed unmatched. The CDR3 bases are TGTGCCATCAGCCCGAACACAGGGGGGAACACTGAAGCTTTCTTT. Translated, it gives CAISPNTGGNTEAFF.

This chain connects TRBV6-2 or TRBV6-3 to TRBJ1-1; D gene ambiguous. V was shortened by 6 bases and J by 1 base, with 18 bases between the two germline ends. The CDR3 is 16 residues long. Germline loops: CDR1 MNHEY, CDR2 SVGEGT. The CDR3 protein is CASRPLRGRENTEAFF. As DNA, the CDR3 is TGTGCCAGCAGACCCCTTCGAGGGCGTGAGAACACTGAAGCTTTCTTT.

About this clonotype itself: One junction end disagrees with the germline gene, perhaps due to a read error. The chain joins TRBV6-1 to TRBJ2-7; 8 positions agree with TRBD1. This CDR3 spans 14 amino acids. CDR1 and CDR2 from the germline V gene are MNHNS and SASEGT. The CDR3 loop reads CASRETGGRYEQYF. In DNA, the CDR3 is TGTGCCAGCCGTGAAACAGGGGGAAGATACGAGCAGTACTTC.

The table lists this clonotype with many counts. The chain's CDR3 is CASSLIPQGAGYTF. CDR3 DNA: TGTGCCAGCAGCTTAATTCCCCAGGGCGCTGGCTACACCTTC. This chain joins TRBV7-2 and TRBJ1-2; tentatively, D is TRBD1 (5 bases). Germline CDR1 SGHTA, CDR2 FQGNSA. Trimming pared 2 bases from V and 7 bases from J, leaving 14 bases between. The CDR3 runs to 14 residues.

This clonotype showed up just once. The chain has TRBV20-1 and TRBJ1-6; 7 bases line up with TRBD1. There are 14 residues in the CDR3. The V gene's germline CDR1 is DFQATT and CDR2 SNEGSKA (reference sequence). Germline trimming cut 3 bases from V and 7 bases from J; bases unmatched to any gene: 6. The CDR3 reads CSASQTGHNSPLHF. CDR3 nucleotides: TGCAGTGCTAGCCAGACAGGGCACAATTCACCCCTCCACTTT.

This clonotype has at least ten counts. The J gene is TRBJ1-2, the V gene TRBV12-3 or TRBV12-4; TRBD1 agrees at 8 bases. This CDR3 comprises 14 residues. J lost 4 bases, V lost 5 bases, and 6 bases had no gene match. For the CDR3, the DNA is TGTGCCAGCAGTCTCGACAGGGGTTCCTATGGCTACACCTTC. It encodes CASSLDRGSYGYTF.

This clonotype is a singleton in its sample. The chain joins TRBV10-3 to TRBJ1-2; TRBD1 agrees at 9 bases. This CDR3 has 15 amino acids. The J segment lost 5 bases and the V segment lost 2 bases, leaving 6 bases of the junction unmatched. Germline V gives CDR1 ENHRY, CDR2 SYGVKD. The CDR3 is CAISETTGQGYGYTF. CDR3 coding DNA: TGTGCCATCAGTGAGACGACCGGACAGGGGTATGGCTACACCTTC.

This clonotype was picked up many times. This chain joins TRBV29-1 and TRBJ1-1; maybe TRBD1 (6 bases). The germline CDR1 and CDR2 sequences are SQVTM and ANQGSEA. There are 12 residues in the CDR3. Trimming removed 5 bases from V and 4 bases from J, with 11 bases in between. The DNA of the CDR3 is TGCAGCGTTAGCGGCAGGGGCACTGAAGCTTTCTTT. This gives the protein CSVSGRGTEAFF.

The rearrangement links TRBV11-2 to TRBJ2-2; 11 positions agree with TRBD1. CDR1 and CDR2 (germline): SGHAT, FQNNGV. This CDR3 is built from 17 residues. Germline trimming cut 3 bases from V and 5 bases from J; bases unmatched to any gene: 8. The CDR3 nucleotides read TGTGCCAGCAGCTTCTTTAGGGACAGGGGGAGGACCGGGGAGCTGTTTTTT. Translating gives CASSFFRDRGRTGELFF.

This clonotype was detected many times. The rearrangement uses TRBV7-8 and TRBJ2-7; no reliable D call. The CDR3 contains 15 residues. Germline CDR1 SGHVS, CDR2 FQNEAQ. V dropped 5 bases and J dropped 1 base, with 15 bases sitting between them. As DNA, the CDR3 is TGTGCCAGCAGCAAATATATGGGCGATTCCTACGAGCAGTACTTC. Residues: CASSKYMGDSYEQYF.